One sample yielded the 27 T cell receptor beta chains listed below, sequenced in a study of regulatory T cells in long-lasting Graves disease. Regarding time point: newly diagnosed GD, antithyroid drugs for less than 3 months. There was RNA extracted from PBMCs, and the TCR library was made from it. Researchers made TCR beta libraries by using iRepertoire HTBI primers and running Arm-PCR on CDR3 regions. One entry per CDR3 protein results from TCRdb running MiXCR on the multiplex PCR reads. Counted here are hundreds of thousands of distinct CDR3 sequences, around 15% occurring once; the ten biggest clones make up roughly 30%. These same records also appear under a second study, on T cells in Graves' hyperthyroidism and ophthalmopathy.

The input for sequencing was peripheral blood mononuclear cells (PBMCs), taken at new diagnosis, from a patient treated with antithyroid drugs. Source of these receptors: a man aged 40-49 years with Graves disease.

This clonotype showed up many times. The chain combines TRBV5-1 with TRBJ2-7; 7 bases match TRBD2. CDR1 SGHRS and CDR2 YFSETQ come from the germline V gene. V shed 4 bases, J shed 0 bases, and the junction held 10 bases outside the gene matches. There are 16 residues in the CDR3. The CDR3 sequence is CASSSGVSASSYEQYF. The CDR3 DNA reads as TGCGCCAGCAGCAGCGGGGTTAGCGCTAGCTCCTACGAGCAGTACTTC.

The table lists this clonotype with many counts. The genes are TRBV20-1 and TRBJ2-3, with 7 positions matching TRBD2. Losses at the gene ends were 0 bases for V and 2 bases for J; bases not matched to a gene: 8. The CDR3 consists of 16 residues. Germline V lookup: CDR1 DFQATT, CDR2 SNEGSKA (reference sequence). The CDR3 region is CSARDRASGSTDTQYF. In DNA, the CDR3 is TGCAGTGCTAGAGATCGGGCTAGCGGTTCCACAGATACGCAGTATTTT.

This clonotype was found many times. The chain is built from TRBV27 and TRBJ2-1; 11 nucleotides match TRBD2. The CDR3 has 17 amino acids. Germline values: CDR1 MNHEY, CDR2 SMNVEV (reference sequence). V gave up 0 bases and J gave up 4 bases; unmatched junction bases: 5. The CDR3 protein is CASSLSGGTSGYNEQFF. CDR3 in DNA: TGTGCCAGCAGTTTATCGGGGGGGACTAGCGGATACAATGAGCAGTTCTTC.

This clonotype was detected a few times. The chain uses TRBV10-2 and TRBJ2-1; the D gene is possibly TRBD2 (5 bases). Germline V gives CDR1 WSHSY, CDR2 SAAADI. The CDR3 runs to 13 residues. V was clipped by 6 bases and J by 4 bases, with 10 bases between them. In DNA form, the CDR3 reads TGCGCCAGCAGCGTAGCGAGTTACAATGAGCAGTTCTTC. Translating it yields CASSVASYNEQFF.

The rearrangement links TRBV28 to TRBJ2-1; D ambiguous. V shed 6 bases and J shed 8 bases, with 17 bases lying between them. Germline V lookup: CDR1 MDHEN, CDR2 SYDVKM. This CDR3 has 14 amino acids. The CDR3 protein is CASRLRLFSHEQFF. The CDR3 DNA is TGTGCCAGCAGATTAAGACTCTTTAGCCATGAGCAGTTCTTC.

This clonotype was observed at least ten times. This sequence joins TRBV28 and TRBJ2-7; D remains unclear. The V gene lost 3 bases and the J gene lost 3 bases, with 15 bases spanning the gap. The CDR3 totals 15 residues. Germline values: CDR1 MDHEN, CDR2 SYDVKM. The CDR3 sequence is CASSFVPDTIYEQYF. The CDR3 bases are TGTGCCAGCAGTTTTGTTCCCGACACTATCTACGAGCAGTACTTC.

In regard to this clonotype: This may be a read error, as it is one base from a much larger clone. The DNA for the CDR3 is TGTGCCAGCAGTTTGAGGCTTGTAGGGAAGTACACTGAAGCTTTCTTT. Protein: CASSLRLVGKYTEAFF. The V and J genes are TRBV28 and TRBJ1-1; no definite D call. In germline, CDR1 is MDHEN, CDR2 SYDVKM. The CDR3 consists of 16 residues. The germline V and J ends were trimmed by 3 bases and 3 bases, with 17 bases remaining between them.

The CDR3 reads CASSFSGVGEQYF. In DNA form, the CDR3 reads TGTGCCAGCAGCTTTAGCGGGGTGGGGGAGCAGTACTTC. This chain connects TRBV7-2 to TRBJ2-7; 8 nucleotides align to TRBD2. The CDR3 has 13 amino acids. Trimming removed 3 bases from V and 7 bases from J; junction bases left unmatched: 5. Germline loops: CDR1 SGHTA, CDR2 FQGNSA.

This clonotype was picked up many times. The chain couples TRBV11-2 to TRBJ2-3; perhaps TRBD1 as D (6 bases). Per germline, CDR1 SGHAT and CDR2 FQNNGV. The V end lost 5 bases, the J end lost 1 base, and 10 bases lay between the germline ends. The CDR3 consists of 14 residues. Written as DNA, the CDR3 is TGTGCCAGCAGCCCCCGACAGGGCACAGATACGCAGTATTTT. Translated, it gives CASSPRQGTDTQYF. Variable domain in full (rest from reference TRBV11-2 and TRBJ2-3): EAGVAQSPRYKIIEKRQSVAFWCNPISGHATLYWYQQILGQGPKLLIQFQNNGVVDDSQLPKDRFSAERLKGVDSTLKIQPAKLEDSAVYLCASSPRQGTDTQYFGPGTRLTVL.

This clonotype was seen at least ten times. V usage is TRBV10-3 and J usage is TRBJ2-2, with 13 bases that match TRBD2. Trimming at V came to 4 bases and at J to 3 bases, leaving 8 bases not matched to a gene. Germline assignment: CDR1 ENHRY and CDR2 SYGVKD. CDR3 length: 18 amino acids. This chain's CDR3 is CAISASLAGGLDTGELFF. As DNA, the CDR3 is TGTGCCATCAGTGCCTCACTAGCGGGGGGGCTGGACACCGGGGAGCTGTTTTTT.

This rearrangement joins TRBV5-1 to TRBJ2-5, with TRBD1 as a possible D gene (6 bases). V dropped 2 bases and J dropped 4 bases, with 12 bases sitting between them. Germline assignment: CDR1 SGHRS and CDR2 YFSETQ. The CDR3 is 14 residues long. The CDR3 nucleotides read TGCGCCAGCAGCTTACAGGGCTCAGGAGAGACCCAGTACTTC. It is translated as CASSLQGSGETQYF.

V gene TRBV4-1 combines with J gene TRBJ2-3; tentatively, D is TRBD2 (7 bases). Trimming left V 3 bases short and J 2 bases short, with 18 bases between. The CDR3 contains 17 residues. CDR1 and CDR2 (germline): MGHRA, YSYEKL. The CDR3 DNA is TGCGCCAGCAGCCAGATGGCCCGGGGGGCCTACACAGATACGCAGTATTTT. It translates to CASSQMARGAYTDTQYF.

This clonotype was counted a few times. The chain combines TRBV7-8 with TRBJ2-1; 14 nucleotides line up with TRBD2. Trimming took 5 bases from V and 2 from J; bases not matched to a gene: 5. The length of the CDR3 is 17 residues. Germline values: CDR1 SGHVS, CDR2 FQNEAQ. Here the CDR3 reads CASSARLAGGAYNEQFF. DNA of the CDR3: TGTGCCAGCAGCGCGCGACTAGCGGGGGGGGCCTACAATGAGCAGTTCTTC.

J is TRBJ2-7 and V is TRBV7-2; 9 bases are shared with TRBD2. The CDR3 totals 15 residues. CDR1 and CDR2 (germline): SGHTA, FQGNSA. V lost 0 bases and J lost 3; bases outside the gene matches: 3. CDR3 residues: CASSLALAGFYEQYF. The CDR3 DNA is TGTGCCAGCAGCTTAGCGCTAGCGGGGTTCTACGAGCAGTACTTC. Together with reference TRBV7-2 and TRBJ2-7, the CDR3 gives the full variable domain: GAGVSQSPSNKVTEKGKDVELRCDPISGHTALYWYRQSLGQGLEFLIYFQGNSAPDKSGLPSDRFSAERTGGSVSTLTIQRTQQEDSAVYLCASSLALAGFYEQYFGPGTRLTVT.

The V call is TRBV2, the J call TRBJ1-1, with 10 positions matching TRBD1. This CDR3 region has 13 residues. The J segment lost 4 bases and the V segment lost 10 bases, leaving 6 bases of the junction unmatched. Germline CDR1 reads SNHLY; CDR2 reads FYNNEI. The CDR3 reads CATKRDRGTEAFF. The CDR3 DNA reads TGTGCCACCAAAAGGGACAGGGGCACTGAAGCTTTCTTT.

There are many counts of this clonotype. The CDR3 here is CASSFFDPAGNQPQHF. Here the CDR3 DNA reads TGTGCCAGCAGTTTTTTCGACCCTGCTGGCAATCAGCCCCAGCATTTT. V and J are TRBV12-3 or TRBV12-4 and TRBJ1-5, with D hard to call. Trimming took 3 bases from V and 2 from J, leaving 14 bases between them. This CDR3 spans 16 amino acids.

There are many counts of this clonotype. The chain combines TRBV6-1 with TRBJ2-7; D may be TRBD1 or TRBD2 (5 bases each). V lost 4 bases and J lost 2, with 12 bases in between. Per the germline V gene, CDR1 is MNHNS and CDR2 is SASEGT. The CDR3 runs 14 residues. CDR3 DNA: TGTGCCAGCAGTGGCGTTAGGGGACCCTACGAGCAGTACTTC. Protein sequence: CASSGVRGPYEQYF.

This clonotype was seen a handful of times. This chain uses TRBV27 with TRBJ2-3; either TRBD1 or TRBD2 may supply D (5 bases each). Trimming left V 4 bases short and J 1 base short, with 12 bases between. The germline gives CDR1 MNHEY, CDR2 SMNVEV (reference sequence). The CDR3 is 15 amino acids. The CDR3 DNA follows: TGTGCCAGCAGTTACAAGGGACCTGGCACAGATACGCAGTATTTT. Its protein is CASSYKGPGTDTQYF.

This clonotype was counted ten times or more. V is TRBV6-2 or TRBV6-3 and J is TRBJ1-1, with D uncertain. The germline V gene encodes CDR1 MNHEY and CDR2 SVGEGT. The V gene lost 0 bases and the J gene lost 2 bases, with 7 bases spanning the gap. The CDR3 loop spans 14 amino acids. CDR3 DNA: TGTGCCAGCAGTTACTCAGGAGGAAACACTGAAGCTTTCTTT. Amino acid sequence: CASSYSGGNTEAFF.

This clonotype was detected a few times. V usage is TRBV7-2 and J usage is TRBJ2-3, with TRBD2 as a possible D gene (5 bases). CDR3 length: 19 residues. Trimming removed 4 bases at V and 0 bases at J, with 23 bases between. The germline V gene encodes CDR1 SGHTA and CDR2 FQGNSA. CDR3 loop: CASSWGAAISISSTDTQYF. The DNA for the CDR3 is TGTGCCAGCAGCTGGGGAGCGGCGATTAGTATTTCTAGCACAGATACGCAGTATTTT.

This clonotype appeared many times. This rearrangement joins TRBV20-1 to TRBJ2-7; D remains ambiguous. The CDR3 runs to 12 residues. The ends were cut back, 3 bases at V and 5 bases at J, with 11 bases in the middle. Germline CDR1 reads DFQATT; CDR2 reads SNEGSKA (reference sequence). CDR3 in amino acids: CSASLGGHEQYF. In DNA, the CDR3 is TGCAGTGCTAGCCTCGGTGGCCACGAGCAGTACTTC.

This clonotype was counted a few times. The rearrangement joins TRBV10-3 to TRBJ1-6; D is possibly TRBD1 (5 bases). The CDR3 extends over 15 amino acids. V shed 5 bases and J shed 4 bases, with 12 bases lying between them. From germline, CDR1 is ENHRY and CDR2 SYGVKD. CDR3 residues: CAISHRDRYNSPLHF. The CDR3 DNA reads as TGTGCCATCAGTCACCGGGACCGTTATAATTCACCCCTCCACTTT.

As regards this clonotype: A read error likely explains this, since a far larger clone differs by one base. Given the absence of the conserved phenylalanine or tryptophan at the CDR3 end, a read error is likely. The rearrangement joins TRBV7-2 to TRBJ1-1; D may be TRBD1 (5 bases). V gave up 5 bases and J gave up 6 bases, with 19 bases separating them. CDR3 length: 15 amino acids. The germline CDR1 and CDR2 sequences are SGHTA and FQGNSA. The CDR3 region is CASSPRAGAGAEAFI. CDR3 DNA sequence: TGTGCCAGCAGCCCCCGAGCCGGGGCGGGTGCTGAAGCTTTCATT.

As regards this clonotype: Possible read error: a much larger clone is one base away. V gene TRBV29-1 combines with J gene TRBJ2-1; TRBD2 matches 11 bases. This CDR3 is built from 15 residues. The germline CDR1 and CDR2 sequences are SQVTM and ANQGSEA. In DNA form, the CDR3 reads TGCAGCGTTGGACTAGCGGGGTACCCCTACAATAAGCAGTTCTTC. This translates into CSVGLAGYPYNKQFF.

V gene TRBV3-1 combines with J gene TRBJ2-5, with 12 nucleotides matching TRBD1. Germline CDR1 and CDR2: LGHDT and YNNKEL (reference sequence). The CDR3 sequence is 17 residues long. V shed 0 bases and J 9 bases; nucleotides not matched to a gene: 11. The CDR3 DNA reads as TGTGCCAGCAGCCAAGAGTGGTCGGGACAGGGGGCGCGGGCCCAGTACTTC. Its protein is CASSQEWSGQGARAQYF.

Comments on this clonotype: A read error is possible here, since a much larger clone lies one base away. This chain connects TRBV5-1 to TRBJ2-3, with D tentatively TRBD1 (5 bases). This CDR3 spans 15 amino acids. Germline-derived CDR1 and CDR2 are SGHRS and YFSETQ. The CDR3 bases are TGCGCCAGCAACTTGACCGACAGCAACACAGATACGCAGTATTTT. Amino acid sequence: CASNLTDSNTDTQYF.

This clonotype was counted at least ten times. The chain uses TRBV4-3 and TRBJ1-1; D is unresolved. The CDR3 loop spans 15 amino acids. V was pared by 1 base and J by 6 bases, with 15 bases between. Germline lookup yields CDR1 LGHNA and CDR2 YSLEER. The CDR3: CASSQVGRLSSEAFF. The CDR3 DNA is TGCGCCAGCAGCCAAGTCGGTCGCCTCAGCTCTGAAGCTTTCTTT.